This T cell receptor (beta chain) appears in the sequencing data of a study of neurological immune-mediated disorders. cDNA was made by 5'RACE with 10-nucleotide random UMIs. TCRdb reprocessed the 5' RACE reads via MiXCR and lists one record per CDR3 protein. The sample lists tens of thousands of distinct CDR3 sequences; roughly a sixth were seen once. In this sample, this clonotype turned up many times. Per the germline V gene, CDR1 is MGHRA and CDR2 is YSYEKL. CDR3 size: 16 residues. V was clipped by 1 base and J by 8 bases; unmatched bases: 8. Healthy control samples came from blood bank volunteers in Maryland, USA. Preparation of the unsorted libraries drew on 2 million PBMCs stored at -80 C.

V usage is TRBV4-1 and J usage is TRBJ1-4; TRBD1 matches 9 bases. The source is a woman in her thirties or forties in good health. Specimen: PBMCs. The CDR3 DNA reads TGCGCCAGCAGCCAAGCCGGCGGGACAGGGAGAGAAAAACTGTTTTTT. Translation gives CASSQAGGTGREKLFF.